Described below is a single T cell receptor beta chain sequence and its context. Profiling relied on immunoSEQ multiplex PCR, and the TCRdb table lists in-frame clones only, not all of them. The sample includes about 73,000 clones, 93% of them seen just once. This CDR3 contains 11 residues. V was pared by 5 bases and J by 13 bases, with 11 bases between. Germline V gene sequence: CDR1 LNHDA, CDR2 SQIVND (reference sequence). These data come from a study of technical replicates of blood from several donors. The chain has TRBV19 and TRBJ1-4; the D gene is possibly TRBD1 (6 bases). The sequencing sample was made of T cells isolated from PBMCs. The TCR originated in a human donor in good health. In DNA, the CDR3 is TGTGCCAGTAGTTACGAAGGGGGACTGTTTTTT. This encodes CASSYEGGLFF.